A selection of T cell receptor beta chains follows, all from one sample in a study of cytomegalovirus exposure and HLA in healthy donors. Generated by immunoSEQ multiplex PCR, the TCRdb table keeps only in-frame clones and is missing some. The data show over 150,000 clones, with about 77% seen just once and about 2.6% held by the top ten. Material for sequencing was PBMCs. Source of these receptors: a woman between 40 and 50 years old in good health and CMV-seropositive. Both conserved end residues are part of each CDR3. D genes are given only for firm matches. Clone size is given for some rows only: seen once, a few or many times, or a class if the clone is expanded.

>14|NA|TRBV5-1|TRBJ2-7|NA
TGCGCCAGCAGCTTGGGAGTAAGCTCCTACGAGCAGTACTTC
CASSLGVSSYEQYF
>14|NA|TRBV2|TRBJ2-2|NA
TGTGCCAGCAGTGCAGGGTTAAGGACCGGGGAGCTGTTTTTT
CASSAGLRTGELFF
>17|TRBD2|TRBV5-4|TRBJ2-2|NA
TGTGCCAGCAGCTTGGCCAGCGGGAGGGGTCGGACCGGGGAGCTGTTTTTT
CASSLASGRGRTGELFF
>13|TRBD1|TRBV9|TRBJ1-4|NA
TGTGCCAGCGCACAGGGGGGGAATGAAAAACTGTTTTTT
CASAQGGNEKLFF
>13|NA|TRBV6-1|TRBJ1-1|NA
TGTGCCAGCAGGAGAGAGGGTGTCACTGAAGCTTTCTTT
CASRREGVTEAFF
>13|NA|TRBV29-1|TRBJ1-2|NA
TGCAGCGTTGTTAGGGGAGGCAACTATGGCTACACCTTC
CSVVRGGNYGYTF
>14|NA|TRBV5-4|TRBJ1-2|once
TGTGCCAGCAGCCCACCGGGCAGGGAGGGTGGCTACACCTTC
CASSPPGREGGYTF
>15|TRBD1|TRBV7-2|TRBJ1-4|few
TGTGCCAGCAGCTTAGGGGGGCAGGGGGCGGAAAAACTGTTTTTT
CASSLGGQGAEKLFF
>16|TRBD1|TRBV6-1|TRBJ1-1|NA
TGTGCCAGCAGTGAAGCCCGGGACAGATTGAACACTGAAGCTTTCTTT
CASSEARDRLNTEAFF
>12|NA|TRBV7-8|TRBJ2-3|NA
TGTGCCAGCAGCTTAGACTCGTTTACGCAGTATTTT
CASSLDSFTQYF
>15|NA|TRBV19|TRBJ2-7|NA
TGTGCCAGTAGTATTGCCGGGACTCAAGCCTACGAGCAGTACTTC
CASSIAGTQAYEQYF
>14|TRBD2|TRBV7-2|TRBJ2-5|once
TGTGCCAGCAGCTCGGGGGGTAGCGTAGAGACCCAGTACTTC
CASSSGGSVETQYF
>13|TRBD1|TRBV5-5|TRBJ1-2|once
TGTGCCAGCAGCTTCACAGGGGACTATGGCTACACCTTC
CASSFTGDYGYTF
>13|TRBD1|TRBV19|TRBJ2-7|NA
TGTGCCACCTCTCGACAGGGTCTGTACGAGCAGTACTTC
CATSRQGLYEQYF